Sample share makes the clone carrying this T cell receptor (delta chain) medium-sized. A read error is the likely source, as a far larger clone sits one nucleotide away. The data were obtained in a study of gamma-delta chains in newborns, infants, children. V shed 0 bases, J shed 5 bases, and the junction held 1 base outside the gene matches. The CDR3 contains 14 residues. The germline gives CDR1 GEAIGNYY, CDR2 EKD. TCRdb called clones from the reads again using CATT. The top ten hold around 23% of the sample, which has several thousand delta-chain clones, around 1.4% seen once. Material for sequencing was blood. V is TRDV2 and J is TRDJ2; 8 bases line up with TRDD3. The clonotype was recovered from a child who was a newborn, infant or young child, either healthy, febrile or measles-vaccinated (not recorded which). CDR3 in DNA: TGTGCCTGTGACACCCGGGGGATAACAGCACAACTCTTCTTT. Its translation: CACDTRGITAQLFF.